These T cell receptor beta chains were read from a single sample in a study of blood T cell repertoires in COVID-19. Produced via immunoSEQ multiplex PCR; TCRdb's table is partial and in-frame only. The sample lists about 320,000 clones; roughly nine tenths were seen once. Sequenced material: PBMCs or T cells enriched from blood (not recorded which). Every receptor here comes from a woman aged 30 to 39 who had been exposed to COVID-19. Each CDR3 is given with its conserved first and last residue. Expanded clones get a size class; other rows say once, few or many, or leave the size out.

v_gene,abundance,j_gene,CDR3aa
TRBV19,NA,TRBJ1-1,CASSQTGDGTEAFF
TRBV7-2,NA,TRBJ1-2,CASSQNLGANYGYTF
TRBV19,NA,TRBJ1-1,CASHKSPGFTEAFF
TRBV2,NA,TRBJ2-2,CASSQTGTGGSTGELFF
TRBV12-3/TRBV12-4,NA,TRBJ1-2,CASSRNRQRCTF
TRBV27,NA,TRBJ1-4,CASSSGEKLFF
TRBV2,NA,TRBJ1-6,CASSLAGDNSPLHF
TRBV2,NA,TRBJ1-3,CASSEAGGLGNTIYF
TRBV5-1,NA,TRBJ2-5,CASAVQDQETQYF
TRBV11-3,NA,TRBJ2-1,CASNGLGNEQFF
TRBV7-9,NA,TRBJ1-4,CASSLFTGDEKLFF
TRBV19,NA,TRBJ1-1,CASSMRVYRRIMNTEAFF
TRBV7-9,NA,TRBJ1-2,CASSLDGGGFHTF
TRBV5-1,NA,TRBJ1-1,CASSLGRGQRTEAFF
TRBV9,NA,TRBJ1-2,CASSETAVYGYTF
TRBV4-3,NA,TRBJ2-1,CASSQDSRVRTYNEQFF
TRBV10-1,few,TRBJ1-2,CASSESGTLKPLHNYGYTF
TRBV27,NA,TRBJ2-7,CASSATGPRYEQYF
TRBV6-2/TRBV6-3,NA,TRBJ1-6,CASSYSSGGAGSPLHF